The clone carrying this TCR beta chain was observed a handful of times. Its antigen is undetermined. The V gene lost 2 bases and the J gene lost 7 bases, with 17 bases spanning the gap. The CDR3 length is 15 residues. Germline V CDR1 and CDR2: SNHLY, FYNNEI. Via MiXCR, TCRdb re-called the reads, giving one row per CDR3 protein. This table has about 190,000 distinct CDR3 sequences, 28% appearing once. This sample was taken from a study of T cell repertoires in cytomegalovirus infection. Study overall: CMV infection and matching HLA type were both indicated by public TCR beta signatures. Study findings and constraints: The cumulative frequency of public TCR beta families distinguished individuals who carried CMV together with the relevant HLA. CMV-specific TCR beta clonotypes restricted by HLA-C were the ones dominating the ex vivo response.

V and J are TRBV2 and TRBJ1-2, with D perhaps matching TRBD1 (6 bases). The sequenced sample consisted of PBMCs. The clonotype originates from a human donor in good health (CMV status not recorded). Some clones in this sample may be carry-over from other donors' samples. Here the CDR3 reads CASSEPGKGVGGYTF. Written as DNA, the CDR3 is TGTGCCAGCAGTGAACCAGGGAAGGGGGTCGGTGGCTACACCTTC. Full variable domain (missing parts from reference TRBV2 and TRBJ1-2): EPEVTQTPSHQVTQMGQEVILRCVPISNHLYFYWYRQILGQKVEFLVSFYNNEISEKSEIFDDQFSVERPDGSNFTLKIRSTKLEDSAMYFCASSEPGKGVGGYTFGSGTRLTVV.